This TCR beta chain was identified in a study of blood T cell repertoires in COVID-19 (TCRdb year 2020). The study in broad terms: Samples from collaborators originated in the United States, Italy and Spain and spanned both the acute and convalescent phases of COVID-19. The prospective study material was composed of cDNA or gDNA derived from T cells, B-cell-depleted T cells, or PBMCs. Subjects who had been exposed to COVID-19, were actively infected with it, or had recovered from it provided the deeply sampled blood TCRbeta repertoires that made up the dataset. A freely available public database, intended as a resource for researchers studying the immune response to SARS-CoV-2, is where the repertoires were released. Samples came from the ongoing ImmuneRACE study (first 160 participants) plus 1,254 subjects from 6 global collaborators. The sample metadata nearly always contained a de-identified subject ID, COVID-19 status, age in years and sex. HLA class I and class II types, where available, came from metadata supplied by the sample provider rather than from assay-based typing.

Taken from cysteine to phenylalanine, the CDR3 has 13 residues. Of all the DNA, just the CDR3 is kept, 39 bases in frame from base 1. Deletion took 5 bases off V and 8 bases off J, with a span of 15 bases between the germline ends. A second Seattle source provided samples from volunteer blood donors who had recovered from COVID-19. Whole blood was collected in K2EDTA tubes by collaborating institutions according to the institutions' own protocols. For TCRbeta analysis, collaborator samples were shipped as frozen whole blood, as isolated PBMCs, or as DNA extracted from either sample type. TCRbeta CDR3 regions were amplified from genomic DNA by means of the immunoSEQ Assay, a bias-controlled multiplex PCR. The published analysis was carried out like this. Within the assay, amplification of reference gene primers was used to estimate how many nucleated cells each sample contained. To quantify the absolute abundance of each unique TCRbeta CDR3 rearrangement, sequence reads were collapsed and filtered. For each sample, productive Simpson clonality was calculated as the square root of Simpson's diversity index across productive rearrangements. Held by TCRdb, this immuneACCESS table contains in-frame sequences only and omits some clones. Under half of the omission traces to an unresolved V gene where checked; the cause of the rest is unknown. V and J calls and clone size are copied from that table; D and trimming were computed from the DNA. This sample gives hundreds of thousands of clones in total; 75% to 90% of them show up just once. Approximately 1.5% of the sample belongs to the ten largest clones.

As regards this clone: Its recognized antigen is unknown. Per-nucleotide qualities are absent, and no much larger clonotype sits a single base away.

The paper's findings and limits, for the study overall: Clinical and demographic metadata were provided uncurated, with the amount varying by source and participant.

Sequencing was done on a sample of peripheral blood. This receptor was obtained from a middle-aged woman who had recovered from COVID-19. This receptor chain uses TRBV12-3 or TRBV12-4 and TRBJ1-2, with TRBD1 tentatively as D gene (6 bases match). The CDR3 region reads CASSLRTVEGYTF. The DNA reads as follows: TGTGCCAGCAGTCTGCGGACAGTTGAAGGCTACACCTTC.